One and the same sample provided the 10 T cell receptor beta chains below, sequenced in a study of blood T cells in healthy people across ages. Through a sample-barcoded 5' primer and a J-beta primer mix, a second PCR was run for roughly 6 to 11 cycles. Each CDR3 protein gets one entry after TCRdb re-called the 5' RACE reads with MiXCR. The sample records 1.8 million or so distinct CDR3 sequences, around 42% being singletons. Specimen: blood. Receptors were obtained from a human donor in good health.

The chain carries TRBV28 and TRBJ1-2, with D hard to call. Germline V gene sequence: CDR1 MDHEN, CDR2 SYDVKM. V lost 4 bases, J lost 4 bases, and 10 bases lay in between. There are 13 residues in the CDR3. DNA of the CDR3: TGTGCCAGCAGTTCCCCGGGTGTCTATGGCTACACCTTC. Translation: CASSSPGVYGYTF.

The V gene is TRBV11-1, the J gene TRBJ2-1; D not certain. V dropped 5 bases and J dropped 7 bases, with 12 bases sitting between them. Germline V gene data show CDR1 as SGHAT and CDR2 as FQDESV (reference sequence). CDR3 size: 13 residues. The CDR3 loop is CASSHGSVNEQFF. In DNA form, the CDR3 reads TGTGCCAGCAGCCATGGGTCGGTTAATGAGCAGTTCTTC.

In DNA form, the CDR3 reads TGTGCCAGCAGCTCCGATACACTCGGGACAGGCTCTGAAACTAATGAAAAACTGTTTTTT. This sequence encodes CASSSDTLGTGSETNEKLFF. The chain combines TRBV7-2 with TRBJ1-4; TRBD1 aligns across 8 bases. The CDR3 loop spans 20 amino acids. After removal of 4 bases from V and 1 base from J, the junction contained 17 bases not matched to a gene. Germline assignment: CDR1 SGHTA and CDR2 FQGNSA.

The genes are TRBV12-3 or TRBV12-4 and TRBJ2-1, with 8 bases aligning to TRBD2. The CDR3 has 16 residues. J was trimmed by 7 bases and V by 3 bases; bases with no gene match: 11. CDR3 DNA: TGTGCCAGCAGTTTCTCCAGCGGGGGTTTGAGAAATGAGCAGTTCTTC. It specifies CASSFSSGGLRNEQFF.

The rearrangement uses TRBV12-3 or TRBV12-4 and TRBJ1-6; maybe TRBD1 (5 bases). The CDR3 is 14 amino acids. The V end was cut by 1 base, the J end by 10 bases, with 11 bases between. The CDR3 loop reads CASSLVRGQSPLHF. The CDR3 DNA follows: TGTGCCAGCAGTTTAGTGAGGGGTCAATCACCCCTCCACTTT.

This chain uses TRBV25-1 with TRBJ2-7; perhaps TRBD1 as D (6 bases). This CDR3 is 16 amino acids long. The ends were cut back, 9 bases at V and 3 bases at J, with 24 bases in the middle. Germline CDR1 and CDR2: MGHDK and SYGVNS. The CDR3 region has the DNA TGTGCCAGTCCCCTCCGGACAGCCCTCAACGACTACGAGCAGTACTTC. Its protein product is CASPLRTALNDYEQYF.

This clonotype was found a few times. This chain's CDR3 is CSVEEYNYGYTF. DNA for the CDR3: TGCAGCGTGGAGGAGTACAACTATGGCTACACCTTC. The rearrangement uses TRBV29-1 and TRBJ1-2, with D uncertain. This CDR3 comprises 12 residues. Deletions cut 6 bases from V and 2 bases from J, with 10 bases between. In germline, CDR1 is SQVTM, CDR2 ANQGSEA.

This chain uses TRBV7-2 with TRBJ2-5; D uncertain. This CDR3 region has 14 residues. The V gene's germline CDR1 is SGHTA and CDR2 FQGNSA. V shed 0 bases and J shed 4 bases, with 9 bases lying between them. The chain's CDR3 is CASSLARLGETQYF. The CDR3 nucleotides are TGTGCCAGCAGCTTAGCACGCCTAGGAGAGACCCAGTACTTC.

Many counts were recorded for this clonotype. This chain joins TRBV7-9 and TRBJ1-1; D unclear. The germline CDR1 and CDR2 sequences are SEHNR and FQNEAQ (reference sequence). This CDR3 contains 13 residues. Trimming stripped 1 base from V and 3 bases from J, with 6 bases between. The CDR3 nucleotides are TGTGCCAGCAGCTTAGAGCGGGACACTGAAGCTTTCTTT. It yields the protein CASSLERDTEAFF.

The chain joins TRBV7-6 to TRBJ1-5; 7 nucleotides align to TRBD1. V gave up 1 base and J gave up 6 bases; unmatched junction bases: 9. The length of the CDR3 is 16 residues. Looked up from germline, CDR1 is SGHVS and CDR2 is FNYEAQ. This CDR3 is CASSLGAGGIGQPQHF. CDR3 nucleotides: TGTGCCAGCAGCTTAGGGGCAGGGGGTATCGGTCAGCCCCAGCATTTT.